This entry features one TCR beta chain sequence. Clones were read by immunoSEQ multiplex PCR, and TCRdb kept only the in-frame ones, dropping some. The sample records under 150,000 clones, roughly 89% being singletons. The data stem from a study of control samples from healthy donors and cancer patients. Germline CDR1 and CDR2: SGDLS and YYNGEE. The V gene end was trimmed by 2 bases and the J gene end by 5 bases; junction bases not matched to a gene: 24. CDR3 length: 20 amino acids. The sample comprised PBMCs. The V and J genes are TRBV9 and TRBJ2-7; 8 nucleotides line up with TRBD1. The TCR comes from a man aged 50 to 59 with head and neck cancer. This chain's CDR3 is CASSVPEDRVGSGGSHEQYF. In DNA form, the CDR3 reads TGTGCCAGCAGCGTGCCCGAGGACAGGGTAGGAAGTGGGGGGAGCCACGAGCAGTACTTC.